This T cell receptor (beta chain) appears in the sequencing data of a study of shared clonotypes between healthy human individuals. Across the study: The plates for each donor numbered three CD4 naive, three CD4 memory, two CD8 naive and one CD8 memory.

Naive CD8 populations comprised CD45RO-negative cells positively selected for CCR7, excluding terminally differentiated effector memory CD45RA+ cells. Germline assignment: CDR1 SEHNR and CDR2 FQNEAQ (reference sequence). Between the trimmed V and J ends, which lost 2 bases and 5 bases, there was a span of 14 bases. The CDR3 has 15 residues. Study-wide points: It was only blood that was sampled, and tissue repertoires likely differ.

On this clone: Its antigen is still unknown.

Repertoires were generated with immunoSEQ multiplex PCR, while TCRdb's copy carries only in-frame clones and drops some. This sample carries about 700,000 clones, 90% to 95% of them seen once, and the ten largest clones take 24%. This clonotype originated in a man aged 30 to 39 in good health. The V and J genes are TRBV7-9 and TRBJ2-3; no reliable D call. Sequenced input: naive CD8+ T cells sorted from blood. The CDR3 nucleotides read TGTGCCAGCAGCTTAAGCGCCAGGTCCGGAGATACGCAGTATTTT. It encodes CASSLSARSGDTQYF.